Shown below are 26 T cell receptor beta chains from a single sample sequenced in a study of human T cells and chemical hapten exposure. TCRdb re-analysed the RACE reads in MiXCR, keeping a single row per CDR3 protein. Of approximately 91,000 distinct CDR3 sequences in the sample, 11% were seen once. Sample time point: patch test 2, 6 weeks after DPC sensitization. Noted treatment: therapeutic diphenylcyclopropenone sensitization with weekly scalp DPC. Sequences were derived from whole blood, sampled in connection with sensitization to the hapten diphenylcyclopropenone (DPC). The receptor set was obtained from a man between 18 and 29 years old with alopecia areata. Some clones in this sample may be carry-over from other donors' samples.

The sample holds a few counts of this clonotype. The chain couples TRBV2 to TRBJ1-4; 8 bases are a match to TRBD1. Looked up from germline, CDR1 is SNHLY and CDR2 is FYNNEI. The CDR3 has 14 residues. V was pared by 6 bases and J by 8 bases, with 8 bases of the junction left unmatched. CDR3 protein: CASSVQGVREKLFF. CDR3 nucleotides: TGTGCCAGCAGCGTACAGGGGGTAAGGGAAAAACTGTTTTTT.

With respect to this clonotype: This may be a read error: a much more frequent sequence differs by one nucleotide. The gene calls are TRBV7-2 and TRBJ1-1, with D tentatively TRBD1 (5 bases). Per the germline V gene, CDR1 is SGHTA and CDR2 is FQGNSA. The CDR3 is made up of 15 amino acids. CDR3 region: CASSLEGPSLTEVFF. CDR3 nucleotide sequence: TGTGCCAGCAGCTTAGAGGGGCCGAGTCTCACTGAAGTTTTCTTT.

The table lists this clonotype with many counts. This sequence joins TRBV10-3 and TRBJ1-2, with D unclear. Trimming took off 2 bases at V and 8 bases at J, with 9 bases between the two ends. The CDR3 runs to 12 residues. CDR1 and CDR2 from the germline V gene are ENHRY and SYGVKD. CDR3 bases: TGTGCCATCAGTGAGCCACTGGCGGGCTACACCTTC. Its translation: CAISEPLAGYTF.

The rearrangement uses TRBV18 and TRBJ1-2; D unclear. V was cut by 3 bases and J by 1 base, with 6 bases left in between. Germline V gives CDR1 KGHSH, CDR2 LQKENI. There are 13 residues in the CDR3. CDR3 loop: CASSPQDNYGYTF. The CDR3 coding sequence is TGTGCCAGCTCACCTCAAGATAACTATGGCTACACCTTC.

This clonotype was seen repeatedly, ten times or more. The chain joins TRBV6-5 to TRBJ1-5; 9 positions agree with TRBD1. CDR1 is MNHEY and CDR2 is SVGAGI in the germline V gene. The CDR3 length is 16 residues. With V trimmed by 0 bases and J by 2 bases, 2 bases remained unmatched. In DNA, the CDR3 is TGTGCCAGCAGTTACTCGTGGACAGGGGGCAATCAGCCCCAGCATTTT. It specifies CASSYSWTGGNQPQHF.

This clonotype has more than one count but fewer than ten. The J gene is TRBJ2-6, the V gene TRBV6-6, with D unclear. This CDR3 spans 15 amino acids. V lost 6 bases and J 4 bases, leaving 13 bases between the germline ends. The V gene's germline CDR1 is MNHNY and CDR2 SVGAGI (reference sequence). Written as DNA, the CDR3 is TGTGCCAGCAGCGGACCCGAATCCGGGGCCAACGTCCTGACTTTC. It encodes CASSGPESGANVLTF.

This clonotype appeared many times. V gene TRBV6-5 combines with J gene TRBJ1-5; TRBD1 aligns across 10 bases. Germline V gene lookup returns CDR1 MNHEY and CDR2 SVGAGI. V trimming: 5 bases; J trimming: 6 bases; junction bases outside the gene matches: 7. The CDR3 extends over 15 amino acids. Here the CDR3 reads CASSKQTGGGQPQHF. DNA of the CDR3: TGTGCCAGCAGTAAACAGACAGGGGGCGGTCAGCCCCAGCATTTT.

The chain is built from TRBV6-2 or TRBV6-3 and TRBJ1-5, with 9 bases that match TRBD1. This CDR3 region has 16 residues. Germline V CDR1 and CDR2: MNHEY, SVGEGT. The ends lost 6 bases at V and 2 bases at J; junction bases unmatched: 8. The CDR3 DNA reads as TGTGCCAGCAGACCAGCCCGGGACAGGGGCAATCAGCCCCAGCATTTT. Protein: CASRPARDRGNQPQHF.

This clonotype turned up a few times. This chain uses TRBV29-1 with TRBJ2-7; weak D call: TRBD2 (6 bases). Germline CDR1 is SQVTM and CDR2 is ANQGSEA. The CDR3 extends over 13 amino acids. V was pared by 6 bases and J by 6 bases, with 18 bases between. CDR3 nucleotide sequence: TGCAGCGTGGTCGGGACTCATCGGTCCGAGCAGTACTTC. Its translation is CSVVGTHRSEQYF.

The chain recombines TRBV3-1 with TRBJ2-3; D may be TRBD2 (5 bases). Trimming pared 0 bases from V and 2 bases from J, leaving 9 bases between. Germline loops: CDR1 LGHDT, CDR2 YNNKEL (reference sequence). There are 15 residues in the CDR3. As DNA, the CDR3 is TGTGCCAGCAGCCAAGATCCGGGAAACACAGATACGCAGTATTTT. As protein: CASSQDPGNTDTQYF.

In its sample, this clonotype was seen a few times. The V gene is TRBV6-1, the J gene TRBJ2-5; 8 nucleotides align to TRBD2. V gave up 7 bases and J gave up 5 bases; unmatched junction bases: 9. The germline V gene has CDR1 MNHNS and CDR2 SASEGT. The CDR3 consists of 14 residues. As DNA, the CDR3 is TGTGCCAGCAACAAGCTAGCGGGCGGGGAGACCCAGTACTTC. Protein product: CASNKLAGGETQYF.

The V gene is TRBV9, the J gene TRBJ1-1; D may be TRBD1 (5 bases). Trimming pared 1 base from V and 5 bases from J, leaving 15 bases between. The V gene's germline CDR1 is SGDLS and CDR2 YYNGEE. This CDR3 is 15 amino acids long. In DNA, the CDR3 is TGTGCCAGCAGCGTATTGGACCAGGGCGGGACTGAAGCTTTCTTT. Residues: CASSVLDQGGTEAFF.

This clonotype was detected only a few times. The gene calls are TRBV7-6 and TRBJ1-2; D not resolved. Trimming removed 5 bases from V and 4 bases from J, with 11 bases in between. CDR3 length: 13 residues. The V gene's germline CDR1 is SGHVS and CDR2 FNYEAQ. The CDR3 DNA sequence: TGTGCCAGCAGCCGGGATTGGGGCTATGGCTACACCTTC. Its translation is CASSRDWGYGYTF. The full variable domain, rest sourced from reference TRBV7-6 and TRBJ1-2, is GAGVSQSPRYKVTKRGQDVALRCDPISGHVSLYWYRQALGQGPEFLTYFNYEAQQDKSGLPNDRFSAERPEGSISTLTIQRTEQRDSAMYRCASSRDWGYGYTFGSGTRLTVV.

This clonotype showed up just a few times. V gene TRBV7-2 combines with J gene TRBJ1-2, with TRBD1 matching over 8 bases. The CDR3 extends over 15 amino acids. V was pared by 1 base and J by 7 bases, with 8 bases of the junction left unmatched. Germline lookup yields CDR1 SGHTA and CDR2 FQGNSA. CDR3 protein: CASSLEPDRVSGYTF. DNA for the CDR3: TGTGCCAGCAGCTTAGAACCGGACAGGGTATCTGGCTACACCTTC.

There are many counts of this clonotype. The chain uses TRBV11-2 and TRBJ2-7, with D hard to call. Between the trimmed V and J ends, which lost 5 bases and 2 bases, there was a span of 13 bases. CDR1 and CDR2 from the germline V gene are SGHAT and FQNNGV. The CDR3 is made up of 14 amino acids. As DNA, the CDR3 is TGTGCCAGCAGCCTAGTCGGGTATACCTACGAGCAGTACGTC. Residues: CASSLVGYTYEQYV.

This clonotype was seen many times. The gene calls are TRBV19 and TRBJ2-1, with 7 bases matching TRBD2. Per germline, CDR1 LNHDA and CDR2 SQIVND (reference sequence). This CDR3 has 14 amino acids. This CDR3 is CATSPLAERNEQFF. CDR3 DNA: TGTGCTACGAGTCCCCTAGCGGAACGCAATGAGCAGTTCTTC.

This clonotype was picked up many times. The gene calls are TRBV9 and TRBJ2-7; possible D gene TRBD1, 6 bases. CDR3 length: 15 amino acids. V gave up 0 bases and J gave up 5 bases, with 15 bases separating them. Germline V lookup: CDR1 SGDLS, CDR2 YYNGEE. The CDR3 sequence: CASSVGIGQSHEQYF. CDR3 in DNA: TGTGCCAGCAGCGTAGGTATAGGACAGTCACACGAGCAGTACTTC.

The chain couples TRBV7-2 to TRBJ2-3; 9 bases are shared with TRBD2. The germline CDR1 and CDR2 sequences are SGHTA and FQGNSA. This CDR3 has 16 amino acids. Trimming took 1 base from V and 8 from J; bases not matched to a gene: 10. The CDR3 sequence: CASSLGIAGAQGTQYF. The CDR3 DNA sequence: TGTGCCAGCAGCTTAGGGATAGCGGGGGCCCAGGGTACGCAGTATTTT.

The table lists this clonotype with many counts. The chain couples TRBV6-1 to TRBJ2-7; 7 bases are shared with TRBD2. The J segment lost 0 bases and the V segment lost 5 bases, leaving 7 bases of the junction unmatched. Germline values: CDR1 MNHNS, CDR2 SASEGT. The CDR3 is made up of 15 amino acids. CDR3 sequence (DNA): TGTGCCAGCAGTTTTTCTAGCGGCAGCTCCTACGAGCAGTACTTC. Protein product: CASSFSSGSSYEQYF.

This sequence joins TRBV27 and TRBJ1-5; D call uncertain. The CDR3 spans 15 residues. The V gene lost 0 bases and the J gene lost 6 bases, with 12 bases spanning the gap. Per the germline V gene, CDR1 is MNHEY and CDR2 is SMNVEV (reference sequence). The CDR3 loop reads CASSLSPRHPQPQHF. The DNA for the CDR3 is TGTGCCAGCAGTTTATCTCCGCGGCATCCTCAGCCCCAGCATTTT.

This clonotype was recorded at least ten times. The chain carries TRBV7-2 and TRBJ1-1; the D is unclear. V was cut by 5 bases and J by 4 bases, with 14 bases left in between. This CDR3 region has 14 residues. Per the germline V gene, CDR1 is SGHTA and CDR2 is FQGNSA. As DNA, the CDR3 is TGTGCCAGCAGCCTAGGCGAGGGTAGCACTGAAGCTTTCTTT. Amino acids: CASSLGEGSTEAFF. The full variable domain, with the rest looked up from reference TRBV7-2 and TRBJ1-1, is GAGVSQSPSNKVTEKGKDVELRCDPISGHTALYWYRQSLGQGLEFLIYFQGNSAPDKSGLPSDRFSAERTGGSVSTLTIQRTQQEDSAVYLCASSLGEGSTEAFFGQGTRLTVV.

Points on this clonotype: The junction departs from the called germline gene at one end, perhaps through a read error. This chain joins TRBV4-3 and TRBJ2-1, with D uncertain. Looked up from germline, CDR1 is LGHNA and CDR2 is YSLEER. The CDR3 length is 18 residues. CDR3 sequence (DNA): TGCACCAGCAGCCAAGACGGAATGGGCTACAGCTCCTACAATGAGCAGTTCTTC. Translating gives CTSSQDGMGYSSYNEQFF.

The V gene is TRBV2, the J gene TRBJ2-1; D is ambiguous. The CDR3 runs 13 residues. Trimming stripped 6 bases from V and 8 bases from J, with 14 bases between. Germline CDR1 SNHLY, CDR2 FYNNEI. In DNA form, the CDR3 reads TGTGCCAGCAGCCTCGAACGACCTCATGAGCAGTTCTTC. As protein: CASSLERPHEQFF.

This clonotype was recorded a few times. The chain recombines TRBV11-2 with TRBJ2-7; D gene uncertain. Germline CDR1 and CDR2: SGHAT and FQNNGV. Trimming stripped 1 base from V and 6 bases from J, with 4 bases between. The CDR3 covers 11 residues. CDR3 protein: CASSLAFEQYF. The CDR3, as DNA: TGTGCCAGCAGCTTAGCATTCGAGCAGTACTTC. The full variable domain, rest sourced from reference TRBV11-2 and TRBJ2-7, is EAGVAQSPRYKIIEKRQSVAFWCNPISGHATLYWYQQILGQGPKLLIQFQNNGVVDDSQLPKDRFSAERLKGVDSTLKIQPAKLEDSAVYLCASSLAFEQYFGPGTRLTVT.

The rearrangement joins TRBV29-1 to TRBJ1-1, with 8 bases lining up with TRBD1. J gave up 2 bases and V 6 bases, and 8 bases lay outside the gene matches. The germline CDR1 and CDR2 sequences are SQVTM and ANQGSEA. This CDR3 has 14 residues. The CDR3: CSVRTGSRNTEAFF. CDR3 in DNA: TGCAGCGTCCGGACAGGGTCACGTAACACTGAAGCTTTCTTT.

There are many counts of this clonotype. This chain joins TRBV6-2 or TRBV6-3 and TRBJ1-1; 8 bases are a match to TRBD1. This CDR3 region has 15 residues. The J segment lost 5 bases and the V segment lost 2 bases, leaving 7 bases of the junction unmatched. Germline loops: CDR1 MNHEY, CDR2 SVGEGT. Written as DNA, the CDR3 is TGTGCCAGCAGTTACGACACAGGGGGTTTAACTGAAGCTTTCTTT. Translating it yields CASSYDTGGLTEAFF.